This entry lists 20 T cell receptor beta chains sequenced from one sample in a study of monozygotic twins with inflammatory bowel disease. No DNA is given; TCRdb re-called the 5' RACE reads and lists each CDR3 protein once. The data show roughly 200,000 distinct CDR3 sequences, and the top ten clones hold roughly 8%. What was sequenced was blood. The source of these receptors is a human donor with ulcerative colitis or Crohn's disease, or a healthy co-twin of an affected twin (not recorded which).

The chain is built from TRBV3-1 and TRBJ2-7. The CDR3 totals 15 residues. Germline CDR1 reads LGHDT; CDR2 reads YNNKEL (reference sequence). The CDR3 sequence: CASSQEGRSLYEQYF.

The gene calls are TRBV5-6 and TRBJ1-2. The CDR3 consists of 13 residues. CDR1 is SGHDT and CDR2 is YYEEEE in the germline V gene. The chain's CDR3 is CASSLGPPGGYTF.

The CDR3 loop is CASTREVWQLNTEAFF. The chain recombines TRBV5-1 with TRBJ1-1; TCRdb names TRBD1, which stays unverified in the absence of DNA. The CDR3 runs 16 residues. Germline V gives CDR1 SGHRS, CDR2 YFSETQ.

The rearrangement joins TRBV4-1 to TRBJ2-2; TCRdb's assignment of TRBD1 cannot be checked, as there is no DNA. The CDR3 covers 15 residues. The V gene's germline CDR1 is MGHRA and CDR2 YSYEKL. CDR3 sequence reads: CASSQEGGRTGELFF.

The CDR3 spells CASSLRLAGDTRYF. The gene calls are TRBV3-1 and TRBJ2-3; TCRdb returns TRBD2, unconfirmable since there is no DNA. CDR3 length: 14 residues. Germline CDR1 is LGHDT and CDR2 is YNNKEL (reference sequence).

V gene TRBV4-2 combines with J gene TRBJ2-3; TCRdb lists TRBD2, though no DNA is available to test this call. The CDR3 sequence is 18 residues long. Germline lookup yields CDR1 LGHNA and CDR2 YNFKEQ. CDR3 sequence reads: CASSQGTSGGALTDTQYF.

The chain links TRBV30 to TRBJ2-5. Germline V lookup: CDR1 GTSNPN, CDR2 SVGIG (reference sequence). CDR3 length: 13 amino acids. The CDR3 sequence: CAWSVPGWQTQYF.

The chain links TRBV11-2 to TRBJ2-1; TCRdb calls TRBD2, which cannot be checked without DNA. There are 13 residues in the CDR3. Germline values: CDR1 SGHAT, CDR2 FQNNGV. The CDR3 here is CASSLARPSEQFF.

The V gene is TRBV27, the J gene TRBJ1-5; with no DNA, the TCRdb D assignment of TRBD1 cannot be verified. The V gene's germline CDR1 is MNHEY and CDR2 SMNVEV (reference sequence). The CDR3 covers 16 residues. CDR3 region: CASSLSTGTSNQPQHF.

The J gene is TRBJ2-1, the V gene TRBV20-1. The germline CDR1 and CDR2 sequences are DFQATT and SNEGSKA (reference sequence). This CDR3 spans 12 amino acids. This CDR3 is CSNSRITNEQFF.

This chain links TRBV7-8 with TRBJ1-5. Germline V lookup: CDR1 SGHVS, CDR2 FQNEAQ. This CDR3 comprises 16 residues. CDR3 sequence reads: CASSPSEEYSNQPQHF.

The rearrangement uses TRBV11-1 and TRBJ2-7; TCRdb designates TRBD2, a call that cannot be tested without DNA. Germline V CDR1 and CDR2: SGHAT, FQDESV (reference sequence). This CDR3 contains 16 residues. The CDR3 protein is CASSRETGTSSYEQYF.

CDR3 amino acids: CSAPTEALGEKLFF. V and J are TRBV20-1 and TRBJ1-4; the D gene TCRdb calls, TRBD1, cannot be checked with no DNA. The germline CDR1 and CDR2 sequences are DFQATT and SNEGSKA (reference sequence). The CDR3 totals 14 residues.

The V and J genes are TRBV6-5 and TRBJ1-1; without DNA, the TCRdb call of TRBD1 cannot be checked. Per the germline V gene, CDR1 is MNHEY and CDR2 is SVGAGI. This CDR3 comprises 15 residues. CDR3 loop: CASSYRAQYLTEAFF.

The chain links TRBV6-2 or TRBV6-3 to TRBJ2-1; TCRdb's D gene call, TRBD2, goes unchecked for lack of DNA. The CDR3 runs to 13 residues. CDR1 is MNHEY and CDR2 is SVGEGT in the germline V gene. CDR3 in amino acids: CASGSVGYNEQFF.

The chain couples TRBV5-6 to TRBJ1-1. The CDR3 spans 19 residues. Looked up from germline, CDR1 is SGHDT and CDR2 is YYEEEE. CDR3 residues: CASSLRPPGASFMNTEAFF.

The chain's CDR3 is CASSLDGSGVVKAFF. V usage is TRBV7-6 and J usage is TRBJ1-1; TCRdb picks TRBD1, but there is no DNA to check that call. The length of the CDR3 is 15 residues. Per the germline V gene, CDR1 is SGHVS and CDR2 is FNYEAQ. Full variable domain (outside the CDR3, taken from reference TRBV7-6 and TRBJ1-1): GAGVSQSPRYKVTKRGQDVALRCDPISGHVSLYWYRQALGQGPEFLTYFNYEAQQDKSGLPNDRFSAERPEGSISTLTIQRTEQRDSAMYRCASSLDGSGVVKAFFGQGTRLTVV.

J is TRBJ2-7 and V is TRBV9; checking the TCRdb D call of TRBD2 is not possible without DNA. From germline, CDR1 is SGDLS and CDR2 YYNGEE. The length of the CDR3 is 15 residues. The CDR3 reads CASSVGSGLSYEQYF.

V is TRBV5-1 and J is TRBJ1-1; TCRdb lists TRBD1, though no DNA is available to test this call. The CDR3 is 16 amino acids. Germline lookup yields CDR1 SGHRS and CDR2 YFSETQ. CDR3 region: CASSLKIQGSGTEAFF.

V and J are TRBV4-2 and TRBJ2-1; TCRdb returns TRBD2, unconfirmable since there is no DNA. The CDR3 totals 15 residues. Germline V lookup: CDR1 LGHNA, CDR2 YNFKEQ. The CDR3 sequence is CASSQESRGGYEQFF.